This record looks at one TCR beta chain sequence and its context. The table came from immunoSEQ multiplex PCR; TCRdb's copy has only in-frame clones and leaves some out. Among just under 60,000 clones listed, roughly nine tenths were seen once. Germline lookup yields CDR1 SGDLS and CDR2 YYNGEE. The CDR3 is 15 residues long. V was pared by 4 bases and J by 0 bases, with 13 bases between. This record belongs to a study of control samples from healthy donors and cancer patients. The sequenced material came from PBMCs. The V and J genes are TRBV9 and TRBJ1-1; TRBD1 is a possible D gene (5 bases). The clonotype comes from a man in his forties with colorectal cancer. CDR3 region: CASSPQGWVNTEAFF. In DNA, the CDR3 is TGTGCCAGCAGCCCCCAGGGCTGGGTGAACACTGAAGCTTTCTTT.